Listed below are T cell receptor beta chains from one sample, sequenced in a study of shared clonotypes between healthy human individuals. Using immunoSEQ multiplex PCR, the repertoire was profiled, and TCRdb retains in-frame clones only, with some absent. This sample has hundreds of thousands of clones, with around 74% found just once. Sequencing was performed on memory CD4+ T cells sorted from blood. Receptor source: a woman in her 30s in good health. The CDR3 runs from the conserved cysteine through the conserved F or W. D genes are given only for firm matches. Expanded clones are given a class, and other clones once, few, many or no size at all.

v_call	cdr3_length	j_call	clone_size	d_call	cdr3_aa	cdr3_nt
TRBV30	13	TRBJ2-4	NA	TRBD1	CAWATGGSDIQYF	TGTGCCTGGGCGACAGGGGGCTCGGACATTCAGTACTTC
TRBV7-9	16	TRBJ2-2	NA	TRBD2	CASSLVFLAGGGELFF	TGTGCCAGCAGCTTAGTCTTCCTAGCGGGAGGCGGGGAGCTGTTTTTT
TRBV19	18	TRBJ2-2	NA	NA	CASSMPRDERPNTGELFF	TGTGCCAGTAGTATGCCCCGAGACGAGCGCCCGAACACCGGGGAGCTGTTTTTT
TRBV6-1	11	TRBJ2-5	NA	NA	CASTPSETQYF	TGTGCCAGCACCCCTTCCGAGACCCAGTACTTC
TRBV11-1	15	TRBJ2-7	NA	NA	CASSLGRGTEGEQYF	TGTGCCAGCAGCTTAGGGAGAGGGACTGAGGGCGAGCAGTACTTC
TRBV7-9	19	TRBJ2-1	once	TRBD2	CASSLAVAGGRDGGNEQFF	TGTGCCAGCAGCTTAGCGGTAGCCGGCGGGAGGGATGGGGGCAATGAGCAGTTCTTC
TRBV6-5	15	TRBJ2-3	once	NA	CASSPGTGTADTQYF	TGTGCCAGCAGCCCCGGCACCGGGACGGCAGATACGCAGTATTTT
TRBV11-2	13	TRBJ2-7	NA	NA	CASSLGLEGEQYF	TGTGCCAGCAGCTTAGGTTTGGAGGGAGAGCAGTACTTC
TRBV28	13	TRBJ1-5	NA	NA	CASSFLGIQPQHF	TGTGCCAGCAGTTTTCTAGGTATCCAGCCCCAGCATTTT
TRBV29-1	11	TRBJ1-1	NA	NA	CSVEQRVGAFF	TGCAGCGTTGAACAGAGGGTGGGGGCTTTCTTT
TRBV14	16	TRBJ2-7	NA	TRBD1	CASSPRIGTGNYEQYF	TGTGCCAGCAGCCCACGAATCGGGACAGGGAACTACGAGCAGTACTTC
TRBV5-6	16	TRBJ1-5	NA	TRBD1	CASSLGKGQSNQPQHF	TGTGCCAGCAGCTTGGGGAAGGGACAGAGCAATCAGCCCCAGCATTTT
TRBV5-4	13	TRBJ2-7	NA	NA	CASSLDRVYEQYF	TGTGCCAGCAGCTTGGACAGAGTATACGAGCAGTACTTC
TRBV5-6	10	TRBJ1-4	few	NA	CASSLEKLFF	TGTGCCAGCAGCTTGGAAAAACTGTTTTTT
TRBV28	15	TRBJ1-2	once	NA	CASTWGGSSFYGYTF	TGTGCCAGCACTTGGGGGGGGTCCTCATTCTATGGCTACACCTTC
TRBV5-6	15	TRBJ1-2	NA	NA	CASSLYSGIAYGYTF	TGTGCCAGCAGCTTGTACTCGGGTATTGCCTATGGCTACACCTTC
TRBV5-1	17	TRBJ2-3	NA	TRBD2	CASSHGLAGVALDTQYF	TGCGCCAGCAGCCACGGACTAGCGGGAGTGGCCTTAGATACGCAGTATTTT
TRBV6-5	13	TRBJ1-5	NA	NA	CASSPGGNQPQHF	TGTGCCAGCAGCCCTGGGGGAAATCAGCCCCAGCATTTT
TRBV6-6	12	TRBJ1-5	NA	NA	CASSYRDQPQHF	TGTGCCAGCAGTTACCGGGACCAGCCCCAGCATTTT
TRBV19	18	TRBJ2-6	NA	NA	CASSISGRTLSGANVLTF	TGTGCCAGTAGTATAAGCGGACGTACACTATCTGGGGCCAACGTCCTGACTTTC
TRBV7-3	18	TRBJ2-3	NA	TRBD2	CASSLPGLAGGRGSTQYF	TGTGCCAGCAGCTTACCGGGACTAGCGGGAGGCCGAGGGTCTACGCAGTATTTT
TRBV6-1	19	TRBJ1-1	NA	NA	CASSEAILQNWEVDTEAFF	TGTGCCAGCAGTGAAGCGATACTACAGAATTGGGAGGTGGACACTGAAGCTTTCTTT
TRBV28	16	TRBJ1-5	NA	TRBD1	CARKGQGGEYHQPQHF	TGTGCCAGGAAGGGACAGGGGGGCGAATATCATCAGCCCCAGCATTTT
TRBV6-5	13	TRBJ1-1	NA	NA	CASSYDGNTEAFF	TGTGCCAGCAGTTACGATGGGAACACTGAAGCTTTCTTT
TRBV18	17	TRBJ1-5	NA	NA	CASSPPNVVGVGQPQHF	TGTGCCAGCTCACCACCGAACGTGGTCGGAGTGGGGCAGCCCCAGCATTTT
TRBV7-8	13	TRBJ2-1	NA	NA	CASSLILRNEQFF	TGTGCCAGCAGCTTAATCCTGCGGAATGAGCAGTTCTTC
TRBV28	15	TRBJ1-3	NA	NA	CASSSLVTTANTIYF	TGTGCCAGCAGTTCCCTGGTAACCACAGCAAACACCATATATTTT
TRBV21-1	15	TRBJ2-7	once	NA	CASSMRGAPAYEQYF	TGTGCCAGCAGCATGAGGGGGGCACCCGCCTACGAGCAGTACTTC
TRBV14	15	TRBJ2-7	once	NA	CASSSRQGLPVEQYF	TGTGCCAGCAGCTCTCGACAGGGACTCCCGGTCGAGCAGTACTTC
TRBV4-1	18	TRBJ2-7	NA	TRBD2	CASSPRSGTSGLVYEQYF	TGCGCCAGCAGCCCGCGGTCCGGGACTAGCGGGTTAGTGTACGAGCAGTACTTC
TRBV18	14	TRBJ1-5	NA	NA	CASSPGGANQPQHF	TGTGCCAGCTCACCAGGGGGCGCGAATCAGCCCCAGCATTTT
TRBV19	15	TRBJ2-7	NA	NA	CASSIDRDRSYEQYF	TGTGCCAGTAGTATAGATCGGGACCGGTCCTACGAGCAGTACTTC
TRBV30	16	TRBJ2-7	few	NA	CAWSVKGGGAGYEQYF	TGTGCCTGGAGTGTAAAGGGAGGGGGCGCAGGGTACGAGCAGTACTTC
TRBV30	14	TRBJ1-3	NA	NA	CAWSVSGRGNTIYF	TGTGCCTGGAGTGTATCGGGACGGGGAAACACCATATATTTT
TRBV7-8	14	TRBJ1-1	NA	TRBD1	CASSQGQGNTEAFF	TGTGCCAGCAGCCAGGGACAGGGAAACACTGAAGCTTTCTTT
TRBV28	21	TRBJ2-6	NA	TRBD1	CASSQDSLGTGEGSGANVLTF	TGTGCCAGCAGTCAAGACAGTCTCGGGACAGGGGAGGGTTCTGGGGCCAACGTCCTGACTTTC
TRBV6-1	17	TRBJ1-1	NA	NA	CASSEVFVGLDGTEAFF	TGTGCCAGCAGTGAAGTCTTTGTAGGGTTGGATGGGACTGAAGCTTTCTTT
TRBV28	15	TRBJ2-5	NA	TRBD1	CASSQGQGAWETQYF	TGTGCCAGCAGTCAGGGACAGGGGGCATGGGAGACCCAGTACTTC
TRBV27	15	TRBJ1-5	few	NA	CASSTIGAVNQPQHF	TGTGCCAGCAGTACCATCGGGGCAGTCAATCAGCCCCAGCATTTT
TRBV6-5	15	TRBJ1-5	many	NA	CASSYPTDGWQPQHF	TGTGCCAGCAGTTACCCCACCGACGGGTGGCAGCCCCAGCATTTT